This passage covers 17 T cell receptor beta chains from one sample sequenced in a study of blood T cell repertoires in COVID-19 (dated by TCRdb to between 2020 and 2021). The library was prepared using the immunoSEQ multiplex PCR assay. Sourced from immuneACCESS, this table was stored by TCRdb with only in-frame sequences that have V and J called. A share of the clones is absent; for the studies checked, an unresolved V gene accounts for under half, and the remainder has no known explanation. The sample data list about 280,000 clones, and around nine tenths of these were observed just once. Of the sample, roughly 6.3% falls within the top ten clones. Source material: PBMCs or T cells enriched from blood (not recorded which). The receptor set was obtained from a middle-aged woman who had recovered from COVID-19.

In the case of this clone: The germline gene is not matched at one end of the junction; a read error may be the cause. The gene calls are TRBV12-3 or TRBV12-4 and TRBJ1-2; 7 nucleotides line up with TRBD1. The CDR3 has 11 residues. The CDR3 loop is CASRGTVPESF. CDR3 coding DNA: TGTGCCAGCAGGGGGACAGTCCCAGAGTCCTTC.

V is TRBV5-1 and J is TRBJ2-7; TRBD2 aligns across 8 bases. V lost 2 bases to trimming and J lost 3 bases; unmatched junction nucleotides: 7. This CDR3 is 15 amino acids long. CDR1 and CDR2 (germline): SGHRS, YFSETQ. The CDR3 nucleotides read TGCGCCAGCAGCTTTTTAGCGGGATCGAACTACGAGCAGTACTTC. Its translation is CASSFLAGSNYEQYF.

CDR3 protein: CASSLVGGSTDTQYF. The CDR3 coding sequence is TGTGCCAGCAGCTTGGTGGGGGGAAGCACAGATACGCAGTATTTT. J is TRBJ2-3 and V is TRBV7-2; D might be TRBD2 (6 bases). CDR3 size: 15 residues. Germline loops: CDR1 SGHTA, CDR2 FQGNSA. V lost 3 bases to trimming and J lost 0 bases, with 10 bases between them.

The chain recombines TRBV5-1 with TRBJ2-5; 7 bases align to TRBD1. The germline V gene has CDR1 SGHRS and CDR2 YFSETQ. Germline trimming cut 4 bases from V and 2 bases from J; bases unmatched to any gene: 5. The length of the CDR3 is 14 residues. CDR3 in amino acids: CASSIPGQQETQYF. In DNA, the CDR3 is TGCGCCAGCAGCATTCCGGGACAGCAAGAGACCCAGTACTTC.

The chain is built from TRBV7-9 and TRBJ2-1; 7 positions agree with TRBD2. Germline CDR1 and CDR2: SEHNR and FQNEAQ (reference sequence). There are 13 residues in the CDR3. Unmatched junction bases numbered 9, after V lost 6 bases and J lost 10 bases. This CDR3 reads CASSSDSGKEQFF. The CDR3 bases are TGTGCCAGCAGTTCAGACAGCGGGAAGGAGCAGTTCTTC.

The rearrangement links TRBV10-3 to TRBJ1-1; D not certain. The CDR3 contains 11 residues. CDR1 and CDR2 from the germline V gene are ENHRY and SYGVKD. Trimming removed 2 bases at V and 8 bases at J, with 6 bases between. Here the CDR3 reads CAISEGLEAFF. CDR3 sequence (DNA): TGTGCCATCAGTGAGGGGCTAGAAGCTTTCTTT.

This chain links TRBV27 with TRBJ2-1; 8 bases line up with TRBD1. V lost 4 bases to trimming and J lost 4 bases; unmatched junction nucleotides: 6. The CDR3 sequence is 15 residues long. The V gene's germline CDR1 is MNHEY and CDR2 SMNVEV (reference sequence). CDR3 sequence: CASSSSGTGYNEQFF. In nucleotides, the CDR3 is TGTGCCAGCAGTTCGTCCGGGACAGGATACAATGAGCAGTTCTTC.

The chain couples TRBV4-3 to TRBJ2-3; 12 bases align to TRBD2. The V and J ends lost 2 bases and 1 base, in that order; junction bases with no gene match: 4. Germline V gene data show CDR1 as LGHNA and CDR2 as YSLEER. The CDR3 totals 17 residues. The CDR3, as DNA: TGCGCCAGCAGCCAAAACAGACTAGCGGGAGGCACAGATACGCAGTATTTT. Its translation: CASSQNRLAGGTDTQYF.

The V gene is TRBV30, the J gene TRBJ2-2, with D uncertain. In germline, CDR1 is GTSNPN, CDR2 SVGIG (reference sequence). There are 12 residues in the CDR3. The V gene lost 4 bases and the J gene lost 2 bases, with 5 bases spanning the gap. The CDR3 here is CAWMLNTGELFF. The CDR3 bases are TGTGCCTGGATGCTAAACACCGGGGAGCTGTTTTTT. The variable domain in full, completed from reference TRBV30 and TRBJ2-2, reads SQTIHQWPATLVQPVGSPLSLECTVEGTSNPNLYWYRQAAGRGLQLLFYSVGIGQISSEVPQNLSASRPQDRQFILSSKKLLLSDSGFYLCAWMLNTGELFFGEGSRLTVL.

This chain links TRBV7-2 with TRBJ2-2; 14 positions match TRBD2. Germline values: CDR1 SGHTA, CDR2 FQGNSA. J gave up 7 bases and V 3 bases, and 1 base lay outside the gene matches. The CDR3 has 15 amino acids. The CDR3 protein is CASSLGLAGVGELFF. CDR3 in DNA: TGTGCCAGCAGCTTGGGACTAGCGGGAGTCGGGGAGCTGTTTTTT. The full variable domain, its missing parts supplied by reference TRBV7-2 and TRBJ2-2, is GAGVSQSPSNKVTEKGKDVELRCDPISGHTALYWYRQSLGQGLEFLIYFQGNSAPDKSGLPSDRFSAERTGGSVSTLTIQRTQQEDSAVYLCASSLGLAGVGELFFGEGSRLTVL.

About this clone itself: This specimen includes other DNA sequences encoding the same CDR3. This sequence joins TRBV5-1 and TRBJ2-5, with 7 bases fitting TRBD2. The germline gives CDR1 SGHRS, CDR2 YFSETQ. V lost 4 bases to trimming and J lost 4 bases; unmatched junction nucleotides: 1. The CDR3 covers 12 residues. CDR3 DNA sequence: TGCGCCAGCAGCACGGGAGGAGAGACCCAGTACTTC. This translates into CASSTGGETQYF.

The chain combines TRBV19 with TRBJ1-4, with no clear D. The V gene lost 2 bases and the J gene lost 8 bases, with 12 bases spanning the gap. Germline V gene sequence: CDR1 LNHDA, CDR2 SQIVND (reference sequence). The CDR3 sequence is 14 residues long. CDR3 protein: CASSISSNGEKLFF. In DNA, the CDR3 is TGTGCCAGTAGTATATCCTCCAACGGGGAAAAACTGTTTTTT.

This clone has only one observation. The CDR3 region has the DNA TGTGCCTGGAGTTGGGACAGCTTCTCCTACGAGCAGTACTTC. Translated, it gives CAWSWDSFSYEQYF. V gene TRBV30 combines with J gene TRBJ2-7; 7 bases fit TRBD1. The germline CDR1 and CDR2 sequences are GTSNPN and SVGIG (reference sequence). This CDR3 is built from 14 residues. J was trimmed by 0 bases and V by 2 bases; bases with no gene match: 4.

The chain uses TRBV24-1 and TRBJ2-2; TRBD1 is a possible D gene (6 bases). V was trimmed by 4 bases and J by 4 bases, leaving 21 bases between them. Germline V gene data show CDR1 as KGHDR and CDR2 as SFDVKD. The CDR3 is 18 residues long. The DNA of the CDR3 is TGTGCCACCAGTGACTCTACCGTAGGGGGAGCTTCCACCGGGGAGCTGTTTTTT. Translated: CATSDSTVGGASTGELFF.

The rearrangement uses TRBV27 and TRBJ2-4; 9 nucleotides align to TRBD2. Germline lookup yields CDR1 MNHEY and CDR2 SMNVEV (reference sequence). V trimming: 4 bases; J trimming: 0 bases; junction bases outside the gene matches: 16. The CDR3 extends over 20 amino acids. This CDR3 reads CASSSGTSTSPPLAKNIQYF. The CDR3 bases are TGTGCCAGCAGTTCCGGGACTAGCACGTCCCCACCGTTAGCCAAAAACATTCAGTACTTC.

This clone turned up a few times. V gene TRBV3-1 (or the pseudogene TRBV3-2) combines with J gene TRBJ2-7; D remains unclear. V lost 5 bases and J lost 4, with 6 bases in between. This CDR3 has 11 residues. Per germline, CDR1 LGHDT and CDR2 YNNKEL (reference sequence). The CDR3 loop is CASSSSYEQYF. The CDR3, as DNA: TGTGCCAGCAGCTCTAGTTACGAGCAGTACTTC.

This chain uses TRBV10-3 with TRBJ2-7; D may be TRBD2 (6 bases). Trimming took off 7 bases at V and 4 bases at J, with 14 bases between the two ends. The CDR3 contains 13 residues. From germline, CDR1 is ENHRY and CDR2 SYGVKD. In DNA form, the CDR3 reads TGTGCCATCAAGTGGGGGGAGTCTTACGAGCAGTACTTC. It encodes CAIKWGESYEQYF.